These 6 T cell receptor beta chains originate from one sample sequenced in a study of technical replicates of blood from a few donors. Assay: immunoSEQ multiplex PCR; the TCRdb copy retains only in-frame clones and omits some. The sample consists of over 85,000 clones, approximately 96% of them appearing once. Source material: T cells isolated from PBMCs. The receptors derive from a human donor in good health.

This rearrangement joins TRBV9 to TRBJ1-2, with 7 bases that match TRBD1. The CDR3 loop spans 14 amino acids. With V trimmed by 0 bases and J by 8 bases, 7 bases remained unmatched. Germline V lookup: CDR1 SGDLS, CDR2 YYNGEE. CDR3 DNA sequence: TGTGCCAGCAGCGTAGTAGGGGGCGCGGGGGGCTACACCTTC. Protein sequence: CASSVVGGAGGYTF.

This chain links TRBV30 with TRBJ2-2; D possibly corresponds to TRBD1 (6 bases). The CDR3 has 13 residues. The germline CDR1 and CDR2 sequences are GTSNPN and SVGIG (reference sequence). Deletions cut 4 bases from V and 3 bases from J, with 9 bases between. CDR3 bases: TGTGCCTGGACCGGGACATACACCGGGGAGCTGTTTTTT. It encodes CAWTGTYTGELFF.

This clone was observed a single time. The chain recombines TRBV9 with TRBJ2-2; D gene unclear. This CDR3 has 15 residues. CDR1 is SGDLS and CDR2 is YYNGEE in the germline V gene. Trimming removed 7 bases at V and 2 bases at J, with 15 bases between. The CDR3 protein is CASSVAGSNTGELFF. CDR3 bases: TGTGCCAGCTCGGTCGCAGGCTCTAACACCGGGGAGCTGTTTTTT.

The rearrangement links TRBV9 to TRBJ1-3; possibly TRBD1 for D (6 bases). This CDR3 is built from 15 residues. CDR1 is SGDLS, CDR2 YYNGEE, per germline. The ends were cut back, 3 bases at V and 0 bases at J, with 10 bases in the middle. CDR3: CASSAGAYSGNTIYF. The CDR3 DNA follows: TGTGCCAGCAGCGCAGGGGCGTACTCTGGAAACACCATATATTTT.

The gene calls are TRBV30 and TRBJ2-1; maybe TRBD1 (5 bases). Germline-derived CDR1 and CDR2 are GTSNPN and SVGIG (reference sequence). The CDR3 is 11 amino acids. The V and J ends lost 2 bases and 9 bases respectively, with 8 bases between them. The CDR3 is CAWSQGSEQFF. The CDR3 bases are TGTGCCTGGAGTCAGGGTAGTGAGCAGTTCTTC.

The chain links TRBV5-8 to TRBJ2-3; possible D gene TRBD2, 6 bases. From germline, CDR1 is SGHTS and CDR2 YDEGEE. The length of the CDR3 is 16 residues. V was clipped by 3 bases and J by 0 bases, with 14 bases between them. DNA for the CDR3: TGTGCCAGCAGCTCGATAGCGGTTACTAGCACAGATACGCAGTATTTT. Translated, it gives CASSSIAVTSTDTQYF.